What follows are 20 T cell receptor beta chains derived from one specimen sequenced in a study of cytomegalovirus exposure and HLA in healthy donors. The PCR used 60 Vbeta and 13 Jbeta primers. TCRdb's table, derived via immunoSEQ multiplex PCR, lists solely in-frame clones and lacks some. This table holds roughly 97,000 clones, approximately 70% found once. Sample: PBMCs. Receptor source: a man aged 40-55 years in good health and CMV-seronegative.

V and J are TRBV13 and TRBJ2-5, with 8 bases fitting TRBD1. The J call is uncertain, as TRBJ2-7 better fits the DNA end. This CDR3 is built from 16 residues. Germline assignment: CDR1 PRHDT and CDR2 FYEKMQ (reference sequence). The CDR3 nucleotides are TGTGCCAGCAGCTCCCTCCAGGGGGCAATCTCCTACGAGCAGTACTTC. It yields the protein CASSSLQGAISYEQYF.

The J gene is TRBJ1-2, the V gene TRBV10-3; tentative D call: TRBD1 (6 bases). Trimming left V 2 bases short and J 6 bases short, with 10 bases between. Germline-derived CDR1 and CDR2 are ENHRY and SYGVKD. CDR3 length: 13 amino acids. CDR3 DNA: TGTGCCATCAGTGAGCTTTCAGGGGATGGCTACACCTTC. Protein product: CAISELSGDGYTF.

The rearrangement uses TRBV27 and TRBJ1-1; TRBD1 aligns across 7 bases. Germline V lookup: CDR1 MNHEY, CDR2 SMNVEV (reference sequence). The CDR3 runs 11 residues. The ends lost 6 bases at V and 13 bases at J; junction bases unmatched: 8. DNA of the CDR3: TGTGCCAGCAGAATCGGGACAGAGGGTTTCTTT. The encoded protein is CASRIGTEGFF.

The chain links TRBV29-1 to TRBJ2-7; D might be TRBD2 (6 bases). Germline loops: CDR1 SQVTM, CDR2 ANQGSEA. Trimming removed 2 bases at V and 0 bases at J, with 17 bases between. This CDR3 contains 16 residues. CDR3 DNA: TGCAGCGTTGAATTCCCGGGAGATTTTATCTCCTACGAGCAGTACTTC. Encoded protein: CSVEFPGDFISYEQYF.

The rearrangement joins TRBV4-1 to TRBJ2-7, with TRBD1 matching over 7 bases. Germline V gene data show CDR1 as MGHRA and CDR2 as YSYEKL. CDR3 length: 14 amino acids. J gave up 6 bases and V 0 bases, and 5 bases lay outside the gene matches. The CDR3 is CASSQDWSGGEQYF. In DNA, the CDR3 is TGCGCCAGCAGCCAAGATTGGTCAGGGGGCGAGCAGTACTTC.

The V call is TRBV5-8, the J call TRBJ1-1, with D perhaps TRBD1 (5 bases). The CDR3 is 17 residues long. Per the germline V gene, CDR1 is SGHTS and CDR2 is YDEGEE. Between the trimmed V and J ends, which lost 6 bases and 3 bases, there was a span of 24 bases. CDR3 in DNA: TGTGCCAGCATAGGCTCCAGGTGGGGCGTTGCGGACACTGAAGCTTTCTTT. Its translation is CASIGSRWGVADTEAFF.

V is TRBV4-2 and J is TRBJ1-1; 9 bases are shared with TRBD1. The CDR3 extends over 15 amino acids. CDR1 is LGHNA and CDR2 is YNFKEQ in the germline V gene. With 4 bases clipped from V and 0 bases from J, the junction kept 3 bases outside the gene matches. The CDR3 DNA sequence: TGTGCCAGCAGCCCGAGGGACAGGGTGAACACTGAAGCTTTCTTT. Its protein product is CASSPRDRVNTEAFF.

This clone was seen a few times. V and J are TRBV19 and TRBJ2-7; D is ambiguous. This CDR3 contains 12 residues. V was trimmed by 4 bases and J by 3 bases, leaving 7 bases between them. CDR1 and CDR2 from the germline V gene are LNHDA and SQIVND (reference sequence). The CDR3 sequence: CASSNSVYEQYF. CDR3 DNA sequence: TGTGCCAGTAGTAATTCCGTCTACGAGCAGTACTTC.

This clone is labeled as medium-sized (0.01 to 0.1%). This chain uses TRBV5-1 with TRBJ1-1, with 8 positions matching TRBD1. Germline values: CDR1 SGHRS, CDR2 YFSETQ. The CDR3 runs to 14 residues. The V segment lost 4 bases and the J segment 3 bases; nucleotides outside the gene matches: 5. CDR3 protein: CASSPTGDHTEAFF. CDR3 DNA sequence: TGCGCCAGCAGCCCGACAGGGGATCACACTGAAGCTTTCTTT.

The chain is built from TRBV5-6 and TRBJ2-5, with 7 positions matching TRBD1. V was pared by 5 bases and J by 1 base, with 5 bases of the junction left unmatched. This CDR3 has 14 amino acids. The germline V gene encodes CDR1 SGHDT and CDR2 YYEEEE. CDR3 DNA sequence: TGTGCCAGCAGTGGACAGGCACTCCAAGAGACCCAGTACTTC. It codes for CASSGQALQETQYF.

The gene calls are TRBV6-1 and TRBJ2-3, with D perhaps TRBD1 (6 bases). V was trimmed by 3 bases and J by 4 bases, leaving 11 bases between them. The germline V gene has CDR1 MNHNS and CDR2 SASEGT. This CDR3 has 14 residues. Here the CDR3 DNA reads TGTGCCAGCAGTGAGAGGGGGTCTTCAGATACGCAGTATTTT. This encodes CASSERGSSDTQYF.

This chain links TRBV5-1 with TRBJ2-1; a possible D gene is TRBD1 (5 bases). Germline loops: CDR1 SGHRS, CDR2 YFSETQ. V shed 0 bases and J shed 15 bases, with 13 bases lying between them. This CDR3 comprises 12 residues. As DNA, the CDR3 is TGCGCCAGCAGCTTGGAGTTGGGGCCGGGGTTCTTC. Translation gives CASSLELGPGFF.

The chain links TRBV7-9 to TRBJ2-5; TRBD2 is a possible D gene (6 bases). CDR1 and CDR2 from the germline V gene are SEHNR and FQNEAQ (reference sequence). There are 12 residues in the CDR3. V gave up 3 bases and J gave up 9 bases, with 11 bases separating them. CDR3 in amino acids: CASSFGGAAQYF. CDR3 nucleotides: TGTGCCAGCAGCTTCGGCGGGGCAGCCCAGTACTTC.

This clone was recorded a few times. Written as DNA, the CDR3 is TGTGCCAGCAAAAGCTCGACTAGGTCCTTTGAGACCCAGTACTTC. Amino acid sequence: CASKSSTRSFETQYF. The genes are TRBV28 and TRBJ2-5, with a tentative D call TRBD2 (6 bases). This CDR3 is 15 amino acids long. V dropped 7 bases and J dropped 5 bases, with 20 bases sitting between them. The germline gives CDR1 MDHEN, CDR2 SYDVKM.

This rearrangement joins TRBV27 to TRBJ1-1; tentative D call: TRBD1 (6 bases). Germline V CDR1 and CDR2: MNHEY, SMNVEV (reference sequence). The CDR3 has 17 residues. Deletions cut 7 bases from V and 1 base from J, with 22 bases between. The CDR3 reads CASTYDTGRESNTEAFF. The CDR3, as DNA: TGTGCCAGCACTTACGATACAGGGCGGGAGTCGAACACTGAAGCTTTCTTT.

The chain's CDR3 is CASSARQGTDTQYF. Written as DNA, the CDR3 is TGTGCCAGCAGCGCGCGACAGGGAACAGATACGCAGTATTTT. The J gene is TRBJ2-3, the V gene TRBV5-4; 7 bases line up with TRBD1. Germline V gene lookup returns CDR1 SGHNT and CDR2 YYREEE (reference sequence). The CDR3 covers 14 residues. After removal of 4 bases from V and 3 bases from J, the junction contained 5 bases not matched to a gene.

The rearrangement links TRBV5-6 to TRBJ1-2, with 7 nucleotides matching TRBD1. Trimming cost V 4 bases and J 4 bases; bases outside gene matches: 4. CDR3 size: 13 residues. Germline assignment: CDR1 SGHDT and CDR2 YYEEEE. CDR3 in amino acids: CASSLDRAYGYTF. CDR3 DNA: TGTGCCAGCAGCCTCGACAGGGCCTATGGCTACACCTTC.

The CDR3 DNA follows: TGTGCCAGCAGTTACGGGACAGGGGAGGCGGCAGAGACCCAGTACTTC. It codes for CASSYGTGEAAETQYF. The chain links TRBV6-5 to TRBJ2-5, with 10 bases lining up with TRBD1. Germline V CDR1 and CDR2: MNHEY, SVGAGI. The V gene end was trimmed by 2 bases and the J gene end by 4 bases; junction bases not matched to a gene: 7. The CDR3 length is 16 residues.

The chain is built from TRBV7-3 and TRBJ2-7; D not certain. Germline CDR1 is SGHTA and CDR2 is FQGTGA. The CDR3 runs 14 residues. Trimming pared 1 base from V and 4 bases from J, leaving 11 bases between. CDR3 protein: CASSLNPNRYEQYF. The CDR3 nucleotides read TGTGCCAGCAGCTTAAATCCTAATCGTTACGAGCAGTACTTC.

This chain links TRBV19 with TRBJ1-6, with TRBD1 identical over 8 bases. Germline CDR1 reads LNHDA; CDR2 reads SQIVND (reference sequence). The CDR3 sequence is 16 residues long. V gave up 1 base and J gave up 8 bases; unmatched junction bases: 7. The CDR3 region has the DNA TGTGCCAGTAGTATAGCAGGGGGCCTGAGGGATTCACCCCTCCACTTT. Residues: CASSIAGGLRDSPLHF.